This is a list of T cell receptor beta chains from one sample in a study of shared clonotypes between healthy human individuals. Data came from immunoSEQ multiplex PCR; TCRdb stores just in-frame clones and leaves some out. The table lists approximately 1.9 million clones, over 85% of them singletons, with about 1.7% in the top ten. Material: naive CD8+ T cells from PBMCs. The receptors were sampled from a young man in good health. Some clones in this sample may be carry-over from other donors' samples. Each CDR3 is given with its conserved first and last residue. Each record gives: V gene, D gene, J gene, clone size, CDR3 protein, CDR3 DNA. A D gene is named only where the DNA matches it firmly. Expanded clones get a size class; other rows say once, few or many, or leave the size out.

>TRBV5-1|.|TRBJ2-7|.
CASSSWTVSYEQYF
TGCGCCAGCAGCTCCTGGACAGTTTCCTACGAGCAGTACTTC
>TRBV7-8|.|TRBJ1-4|.
CASSRLTPTNEKLFF
TGTGCCAGCAGCAGACTGACTCCAACTAATGAAAAACTGTTTTTT
>TRBV6-7|TRBD1|TRBJ1-1|.
CALDEGAGQVYTEAFF
TGTGCCCTCGACGAAGGAGCGGGACAGGTATACACTGAAGCTTTCTTT
>TRBV7-8|.|TRBJ2-7|.
CASSLPGRPQIYSYEQYF
TGTGCCAGCAGCTTACCCGGCAGGCCCCAGATATACTCCTACGAGCAGTACTTC
>TRBV7-9|.|TRBJ1-4|.
CASSSSSGLGEKLFF
TGTGCCAGCAGCTCATCCTCAGGGCTAGGTGAAAAACTGTTTTTT
>TRBV7-9|.|TRBJ1-4|.
CASSPQYATNEKLFF
TGTGCCAGCAGTCCGCAATATGCAACTAATGAAAAACTGTTTTTT
>TRBV25-1|TRBD1|TRBJ2-5|.
CASIPGTGQETQYF
TGTGCCAGCATACCCGGGACAGGGCAAGAGACCCAGTACTTC
>TRBV10-3|TRBD2|TRBJ2-7|.
CAISGEGGSYEQYF
TGTGCCATCAGTGGGGAGGGAGGTTCCTACGAGCAGTACTTC
>TRBV27|.|TRBJ2-1|.
CASSSGTRNNEQFF
TGTGCCAGCAGTTCCGGGACCAGGAACAATGAGCAGTTCTTC
>TRBV25-1|.|TRBJ1-1|.
CASRASDGPEAFF
TGTGCCAGCAGGGCTAGCGACGGCCCTGAAGCTTTCTTT
>TRBV7-9|.|TRBJ2-2|.
CASSLVAGLNTGELFF
TGTGCCAGCAGCTTAGTTGCAGGACTCAACACCGGGGAGCTGTTTTTT
>TRBV27|TRBD1|TRBJ1-4|.
CASSLNRGGLGEKLFF
TGTGCCAGCAGTTTGAACAGGGGTGGCCTTGGAGAAAAACTGTTTTTT
>TRBV4-3|.|TRBJ2-5|.
CASSQDYEETQYF
TGCGCCAGCAGCCAAGATTATGAGGAGACCCAGTACTTC
>TRBV5-1|TRBD2|TRBJ2-7|.
CASSLWVAGGGYEQYF
TGCGCCAGCAGCTTGTGGGTAGCGGGAGGCGGCTACGAGCAGTACTTC
>TRBV6-5|.|TRBJ1-2|few
CASRTAQGAYGYTF
TGTGCCAGCAGAACAGCACAGGGCGCCTATGGCTACACCTTC
>TRBV28|.|TRBJ2-5|.
CASSRTPGAETQYF
TGTGCCAGCAGCCGGACCCCCGGGGCAGAGACCCAGTACTTC
>TRBV9|TRBD1|TRBJ2-7|.
CASSKGAEQYF
TGTGCCAGCAGCAAGGGGGCCGAGCAGTACTTC
>TRBV9|TRBD1|TRBJ2-3|.
CASSHGTGRPDTQYF
TGTGCCAGCAGCCACGGGACAGGGAGGCCAGATACGCAGTATTTT
>TRBV2|.|TRBJ2-7|.
CASSEGPLSYEQYF
TGTGCCAGCAGTGAAGGCCCCCTGAGCTACGAGCAGTACTTC
>TRBV9|.|TRBJ2-7|.
CASSPPRGSSYEQYF
TGTGCCAGCAGCCCTCCTCGGGGGAGCTCCTACGAGCAGTACTTC
>TRBV4-3|TRBD2|TRBJ2-3|.
CASSQSSLAGVDTQYF
TGCGCCAGCAGCCAGTCGAGTCTAGCGGGAGTGGATACGCAGTATTTT
>TRBV6-1|.|TRBJ2-7|.
CASSPGFHEQYF
TGTGCCAGCAGCCCAGGGTTCCACGAGCAGTACTTC
>TRBV7-2|.|TRBJ2-2|.
CASTWPGGLNTGELFF
TGTGCCAGCACGTGGCCAGGGGGACTGAACACCGGGGAGCTGTTTTTT
>TRBV14|TRBD1|TRBJ2-7|.
CASSQIQGYEQYF
TGTGCCAGCAGCCAGATACAGGGGTACGAGCAGTACTTC
>TRBV6-5|.|TRBJ2-1|.
CASSYGRAGEQFF
TGTGCCAGCAGTTACGGACGAGCGGGTGAGCAGTTCTTC
>TRBV30|.|TRBJ2-2|.
CAWSSGVTGELFF
TGTGCCTGGAGTTCAGGGGTCACCGGGGAGCTGTTTTTT
>TRBV2|.|TRBJ1-3|.
CASRDPLAFGPGNTIYF
TGTGCCAGCAGGGATCCGCTAGCATTCGGGCCTGGAAACACCATATATTTT
>TRBV5-8|.|TRBJ1-2|.
CASSQQGTNYGYTF
TGTGCCAGCAGCCAACAGGGAACTAACTATGGCTACACCTTC
>TRBV27|TRBD1|TRBJ2-3|.
CASSFFGTAPRTSTDTQYF
TGTGCCAGCAGTTTTTTTGGGACAGCACCCCGAACTAGCACAGATACGCAGTATTTT
>TRBV27|TRBD1|TRBJ2-2|.
CASSLLQGIGTGELFF
TGTGCCAGCAGTTTATTACAGGGGATTGGCACCGGGGAGCTGTTTTTT
>TRBV11-2|TRBD2|TRBJ2-1|once
CASRPSGSSYNEQFF
TGTGCCAGCAGACCCAGCGGGAGTTCCTACAATGAGCAGTTCTTC
>TRBV9|.|TRBJ2-7|.
CASSPAGARDEQYF
TGTGCCAGCAGCCCAGCAGGGGCTCGGGACGAGCAGTACTTC
>TRBV5-1|.|TRBJ2-7|.
CASSLGRAYEQYF
TGCGCCAGCAGCTTGGGCAGGGCCTACGAGCAGTACTTC
>TRBV5-6|.|TRBJ1-2|.
CASSGVGGNYGYTF
TGTGCCAGCAGCGGTGTGGGGGGAAACTATGGCTACACCTTC
>TRBV5-1|TRBD1|TRBJ1-2|.
CASSLIGRGDGYTF
TGCGCCAGCAGCTTGATCGGCAGGGGGGATGGCTACACCTTC
>TRBV9|.|TRBJ2-6|.
CASSTRQAGVLTF
TGTGCCAGCAGCACGAGACAGGCTGGTGTCCTGACTTTC
>TRBV29-1|TRBD2|TRBJ2-1|.
CSVESPASGYEQFF
TGCAGCGTTGAAAGTCCCGCTAGCGGGTACGAGCAGTTCTTC
>TRBV25-1|.|TRBJ2-1|.
CASSESPGMGTYNEQFF
TGTGCCAGCAGTGAATCCCCAGGGATGGGAACCTACAATGAGCAGTTCTTC
>TRBV28|.|TRBJ1-5|.
CASSLLRAQPQHF
TGTGCCAGCAGTTTGCTGCGGGCTCAGCCCCAGCATTTT
>TRBV13|.|TRBJ2-3|.
CASSLTSSGDTQYF
TGTGCCAGCAGCCTCACTAGCTCCGGAGATACGCAGTATTTT
>TRBV19|TRBD1|TRBJ2-7|.
CASSGTDWNEQYF
TGTGCCAGTAGTGGGACAGACTGGAACGAGCAGTACTTC
>TRBV29-1|TRBD1|TRBJ1-2|once
CSVSGGDSSNYGYTF
TGCAGCGTCTCCGGAGGGGACAGTTCCAACTATGGCTACACCTTC
>TRBV10-3|.|TRBJ1-5|few
CAISPDIGGNQPQHF
TGTGCCATCAGCCCGGACATTGGCGGCAATCAGCCCCAGCATTTT
>TRBV29-1|TRBD1|TRBJ2-7|.
CSAENGQAPYEQYF
TGCAGCGCAGAAAACGGACAGGCCCCTTACGAGCAGTACTTC
>TRBV15|.|TRBJ2-4|once
CATSPGGLSSGKNIQYF
TGTGCCACCAGCCCGGGGGGCCTATCTAGCGGAAAAAACATTCAGTACTTC
>TRBV30|.|TRBJ2-2|.
CAWSPPIFGELFF
TGTGCCTGGAGTCCCCCCATTTTCGGGGAGCTGTTTTTT
>TRBV6-1|TRBD1|TRBJ1-5|.
CASSGDRGRNQPQHF
TGTGCCAGCAGTGGGGACAGGGGGCGGAATCAGCCCCAGCATTTT
>TRBV30|.|TRBJ2-3|.
CAWSTQAGTDTQYF
TGTGCCTGGAGTACACAGGCTGGCACAGATACGCAGTATTTT
>TRBV27|.|TRBJ2-1|few
CASMGTGNNEQFF
TGTGCCAGCATGGGGACGGGCAACAATGAGCAGTTCTTC
>TRBV5-1|TRBD2|TRBJ2-7|once
CASSLGGWTFTYEQYF
TGCGCCAGCAGCCTGGGAGGGTGGACTTTCACCTACGAGCAGTACTTC
>TRBV27|.|TRBJ2-2|.
CASSFRGTGELFF
TGTGCCAGCAGTTTTCGGGGGACCGGGGAGCTGTTTTTT